This passage covers 9 T cell receptor beta chains from one sample sequenced in a study of T-cell memory formation after mild COVID-19. TCRdb passed the 5' RACE reads through MiXCR, listing each CDR3 protein once. The sample contains around 300,000 distinct CDR3 sequences, 14% of which appear only once. The sequenced sample consisted of PBMCs or a T cell subset sorted from them (not recorded which). These receptors were obtained from a man between 18 and 29 years old who had mild COVID-19 (a few samples of this study predate the infection). Cell type and time point are not known.

This rearrangement joins TRBV12-3 or TRBV12-4 to TRBJ2-7; possibly TRBD1 for D (5 bases). V dropped 4 bases and J dropped 5 bases, with 15 bases sitting between them. The CDR3 is 14 residues long. In nucleotides, the CDR3 is TGTGCCAGCAGTTCCGGACATCCTCAGGACGAGCAGTACTTC. Translating it yields CASSSGHPQDEQYF.

The chain employs TRBV28 and TRBJ2-3; D could derive from TRBD1 or TRBD2 (5 bases each). Trimming pared 2 bases from V and 1 base from J, leaving 16 bases between. There are 17 residues in the CDR3. Germline CDR1 MDHEN, CDR2 SYDVKM. In nucleotides, the CDR3 is TGTGCCAGCAGTTTAACAAGGTGGGGGAGAGGCACAGATACGCAGTATTTT. It specifies CASSLTRWGRGTDTQYF.

This clonotype was observed at least ten times. The genes are TRBV5-1 and TRBJ2-1; D remains unclear. The germline gives CDR1 SGHRS, CDR2 YFSETQ. Trimming left V 1 base short and J 0 bases short, with 11 bases between. The CDR3 has 16 residues. CDR3 nucleotides: TGCGCCAGCAGCTTGCGTCCTGACCTCTCCTACAATGAGCAGTTCTTC. It encodes CASSLRPDLSYNEQFF.

The genes are TRBV29-1 and TRBJ2-2; D remains ambiguous. This CDR3 has 12 residues. Germline V CDR1 and CDR2: SQVTM, ANQGSEA. V was pared by 3 bases and J by 2 bases, with 4 bases between. The CDR3 DNA follows: TGCAGCGTTGAGGGTAACACCGGGGAGCTGTTTTTT. Protein sequence: CSVEGNTGELFF.

The CDR3 reads CASSPPQGAGGTYEQYF. The CDR3 DNA is TGTGCCAGCAGCCCACCCCAAGGAGCGGGGGGAACCTACGAGCAGTACTTC. The chain couples TRBV4-2 to TRBJ2-7, with TRBD2 matching over 9 bases. Germline V gene lookup returns CDR1 LGHNA and CDR2 YNFKEQ. V trimming: 4 bases; J trimming: 2 bases; junction bases outside the gene matches: 12. The CDR3 runs to 17 residues.

This clonotype was counted many times. This rearrangement joins TRBV28 to TRBJ2-7; no clear D gene. Trimming pared 6 bases from V and 3 bases from J, leaving 12 bases between. CDR3 size: 13 residues. Per germline, CDR1 MDHEN and CDR2 SYDVKM. Here the CDR3 reads CASSSVNRYEQYV. The CDR3 DNA reads TGTGCCAGCAGCTCGGTCAACCGCTACGAGCAGTACGTC.

This chain links TRBV29-1 with TRBJ2-3; TRBD1 aligns across 11 bases. V was clipped by 8 bases and J by 5 bases; unmatched bases: 9. CDR1 and CDR2 (germline): SQVTM, ANQGSEA. This CDR3 comprises 14 residues. The CDR3 bases are TGCAGCTCTTCCGGGACAGGGGGTATAGATACGCAGTATTTT. It specifies CSSSGTGGIDTQYF.

This chain joins TRBV6-5 and TRBJ1-1; D is uncertain. This CDR3 comprises 11 residues. Germline CDR1 and CDR2: MNHEY and SVGAGI. The germline V and J ends were trimmed by 4 bases and 6 bases, with 6 bases remaining between them. The CDR3 loop reads CASSWGSEAFF. Here the CDR3 DNA reads TGTGCCAGCAGTTGGGGATCTGAAGCTTTCTTT.

This clonotype was observed a handful of times. The V and J genes are TRBV11-2 and TRBJ2-1; a weak D match, TRBD2 (7 bases). This CDR3 is built from 16 residues. Germline assignment: CDR1 SGHAT and CDR2 FQNNGV. Trimming removed 3 bases at V and 2 bases at J, with 14 bases between. The DNA for the CDR3 is TGTGCCAGCAGCTTTATTCGGGGGGCCCCCTACAATGAGCAGTTCTTC. It codes for CASSFIRGAPYNEQFF.